These 30 T cell receptor beta chains were sequenced from one sample in a study of spatial heterogeneity in lung cancer. Study results and caveats: Counts that tracked tumor mutation counts were those of expanded intratumoral alpha and beta TCRs.

From the 5' RACE reads, TCRdb called clonotypes with MiXCR, one entry per CDR3 protein. Of some 6,700 distinct CDR3 sequences listed, around 15% are singletons. Their recognized antigens are unknown. Time point reported: sample taken at primary tumor resection. The specimen comprised lung tumor tissue, sampled at surgery. Source of these receptors: a male donor with early-stage non-small cell lung cancer.

This clonotype occurred a few times. In a library made to pick up alpha chains, this beta chain is a stray read with a size that means little. V usage is TRBV4-1 and J usage is TRBJ2-7; tentative D call: TRBD2 (6 bases). Between the trimmed V and J ends, which lost 6 bases and 2 bases, there was a span of 17 bases. The CDR3 contains 15 residues. CDR1 is MGHRA, CDR2 YSYEKL, per germline. The CDR3, as DNA: TGCGCCAGCAGAACAAGAGCGGGTCCTACCTACGAGCAGTACTTC. Its translation: CASRTRAGPTYEQYF.

As for this clonotype: Because this beta chain is a stray read in a library intended to capture alpha chains, its abundance should not be given much weight. The V gene is TRBV6-5, the J gene TRBJ2-7, with D possibly TRBD2 on 7 matching bases. The CDR3 is 14 residues long. CDR1 and CDR2 (germline): MNHEY, SVGAGI. V lost 6 bases and J 4 bases, leaving 16 bases between the germline ends. The CDR3 DNA follows: TGTGCCAGCAGGGGGGCTAGCGGAACTTACGAGCAGTACTTC. Translating gives CASRGASGTYEQYF.

Within the sample, this clonotype is large (0.1 to 1%). This beta chain slipped into a library made for alpha chains as a stray read, so its size is not meaningful. The V gene is TRBV12-3 or TRBV12-4, the J gene TRBJ2-7, with 9 bases that match TRBD1. This CDR3 is built from 16 residues. Trimming at V came to 3 bases and at J to 4 bases, leaving 10 bases not matched to a gene. CDR3 region: CASSLMRTGVLYEQYF. CDR3 in DNA: TGTGCCAGCAGTTTGATGCGGACAGGGGTACTATACGAGCAGTACTTC.

This clonotype has a count of ten or more. Because the library targeted alpha chains, this beta chain is an off-target read whose size means little. The genes are TRBV7-9 and TRBJ1-2, with a weak D call TRBD1 (5 bases). The CDR3 consists of 13 residues. Germline CDR1 SEHNR, CDR2 FQNEAQ (reference sequence). The V gene lost 0 bases and the J gene lost 12 bases, with 14 bases spanning the gap. CDR3 DNA sequence: TGTGCCAGCAGCTTAGCGGGACGCCTGATGAACACCTTC. It translates to CASSLAGRLMNTF.

In its sample, this clonotype was seen many times. This beta chain came through as a stray read in a library set up for alpha chains, and its size says little. The chain uses TRBV2 and TRBJ1-5, with D hard to call. This CDR3 has 13 amino acids. Germline V gives CDR1 SNHLY, CDR2 FYNNEI. V was clipped by 6 bases and J by 4 bases, with 10 bases between them. For the CDR3, the DNA is TGTGCCAGCAGCCAGTCATGGAATCAGCCCCAGCATTTT. Its protein product is CASSQSWNQPQHF.

This clonotype was seen repeatedly, ten times or more. For a library built for alpha chains, this beta chain is a stray read; little rests on its size. The chain uses TRBV27 and TRBJ1-4; D uncertain. The CDR3 covers 13 residues. V was shortened by 7 bases and J by 8 bases, with 14 bases between the two germline ends. Germline V lookup: CDR1 MNHEY, CDR2 SMNVEV (reference sequence). CDR3 DNA: TGTGCCAGCAAGTTGACGGGAACGGAAAAACTGTTTTTT. Translating gives CASKLTGTEKLFF.

Concerning this clonotype itself: As an off-target read in a library built for alpha chains, this beta chain has a frequency of little significance. This chain uses TRBV7-9 with TRBJ1-2; unclear D gene. From germline, CDR1 is SEHNR and CDR2 FQNEAQ (reference sequence). Trimming cost V 1 base and J 4 bases, with 4 bases left between them. CDR3 length: 12 residues. This CDR3 is CASSLEPYGYTF. The CDR3 coding sequence is TGTGCCAGCAGCTTAGAGCCCTATGGCTACACCTTC.

Relative to its sample, this clonotype is medium-sized. Little can be read into the size of this beta chain, an off-target read in a library designed for alpha chains. The chain uses TRBV9 and TRBJ1-5; D gene unclear. The ends were cut back, 4 bases at V and 15 bases at J, with 8 bases in the middle. Per the germline V gene, CDR1 is SGDLS and CDR2 is YYNGEE. This CDR3 region has 9 residues. Here the CDR3 reads CASSPRRHF. For the CDR3, the DNA is TGTGCCAGCAGCCCTCGTCGGCATTTT.

As concerns this clonotype: The library was prepared for alpha chains; this beta chain is a stray read, so its frequency means little. The chain combines TRBV5-6 with TRBJ1-2; the match to TRBD1 covers 9 bases. Germline trimming cut 5 bases from V and 2 bases from J; bases unmatched to any gene: 7. From germline, CDR1 is SGHDT and CDR2 YYEEEE. The CDR3 extends over 15 amino acids. DNA of the CDR3: TGTGCCAGCAGTCCCGACAGGGGGTACAACTATGGCTACACCTTC. It encodes CASSPDRGYNYGYTF.

As to this clonotype: This beta chain represents an off-target read in a library built for alpha chains; its size is of limited meaning. This chain links TRBV5-6 with TRBJ2-7, with 8 bases aligning to TRBD2. Unmatched junction bases numbered 4, after V lost 2 bases and J lost 0 bases. Looked up from germline, CDR1 is SGHDT and CDR2 is YYEEEE. The CDR3 length is 15 residues. The CDR3, as DNA: TGTGCCAGCAGCTTAGGAGGGACTAGCTCCTACGAGCAGTACTTC. Translation gives CASSLGGTSSYEQYF. The whole variable domain, remainder taken from reference TRBV5-6 and TRBJ2-7, is DAGVTQSPTHLIKTRGQQVTLRCSPKSGHDTVSWYQQALGQGPQFIFQYYEEEERQRGNFPDRFSGHQFPNYSSELNVNALLLGDSALYLCASSLGGTSSYEQYFGPGTRLTVT.

This clonotype is medium-sized within its sample. This beta chain represents an off-target read in a library built for alpha chains; its size is of limited meaning. The J gene is TRBJ1-4, the V gene TRBV21-1; no DNA check was done on the table's D call, TRBD1. TRBV21-1 is a pseudogene. The CDR3 sequence is 17 residues long. The CDR3 sequence: CASSKARRQGTNEKLFF. The CDR3 coding sequence is TGTGCCAGCAGCAAAGCGCGAAGGCAGGGAACTAATGAAAAACTGTTTTTT.

This clonotype was detected ten times or more. With the library built for alpha chains, this beta chain is off target and its frequency is not meaningful. The chain carries TRBV10-3 and TRBJ2-7; D uncertain. In germline, CDR1 is ENHRY, CDR2 SYGVKD. V lost 6 bases and J lost 0, with 6 bases in between. This CDR3 is built from 12 residues. The CDR3 reads CAISIDSYEQYF. Written as DNA, the CDR3 is TGTGCCATCAGCATAGACTCCTACGAGCAGTACTTC.

This clonotype has a count of ten or more. Found in a library prepared for alpha chains, this beta chain is an off-target read, and its abundance has little meaning. The genes are TRBV6-6 and TRBJ1-1; no firm D call. This CDR3 has 12 residues. The germline CDR1 and CDR2 sequences are MNHNY and SVGAGI (reference sequence). V dropped 6 bases and J dropped 6 bases, with 11 bases sitting between them. CDR3 bases: TGTGCCAGCAGCAGACATCGCGCTGAAGCTTTCTTT. Its protein is CASSRHRAEAFF.

This clonotype is classed as medium-sized. Since the library was made to target alpha chains, this beta chain is a stray read and its abundance is not meaningful. In DNA, the CDR3 is TGTGCCAGTAGTTCGACAGGGGAGGTTTATGGCTACACCTTC. Translation: CASSSTGEVYGYTF. The gene calls are TRBV19 and TRBJ1-2; 8 nucleotides agree with TRBD1. Germline V gives CDR1 LNHDA, CDR2 SQIVND (reference sequence). This CDR3 has 14 residues. The trim removed 5 bases at V and 5 bases at J, leaving 7 bases unmatched.

About this clonotype itself: Being off target in a library aimed at alpha chains, this beta chain has a size of little meaning. The V call is TRBV6-5, the J call TRBJ2-2; TRBD2 might be the D (5 bases). Trimming took off 5 bases at V and 1 base at J, with 14 bases between the two ends. CDR1 and CDR2 (germline): MNHEY, SVGAGI. The CDR3 is 16 amino acids. The chain's CDR3 is CASSRGLSMNTGELFF. In DNA form, the CDR3 reads TGTGCCAGCAGTCGCGGACTGAGTATGAACACCGGGGAGCTGTTTTTT.

This clonotype was detected only a few times. The size of this beta chain means little, since it is a stray read in a library made for alpha chains. CDR3: CASSVGTSGRLNEQFF. The CDR3 DNA sequence: TGTGCCAGCAGCGTAGGGACTAGCGGGAGACTAAATGAGCAGTTCTTC. The chain links TRBV9 to TRBJ2-1, with 13 positions matching TRBD2. Germline V lookup: CDR1 SGDLS, CDR2 YYNGEE. The CDR3 totals 16 residues. J lost 7 bases, V lost 0 bases, and 4 bases had no gene match.

On this clonotype itself: In a library made to pick up alpha chains, this beta chain is a stray read with a size that means little. The CDR3 region is CASLSGPGPQFF. CDR3 nucleotide sequence: TGTGCCAGCCTTAGCGGGCCCGGCCCGCAGTTCTTC. This chain links TRBV6-5 with TRBJ2-1; 7 bases are a match to TRBD2. Germline CDR1 and CDR2: MNHEY and SVGAGI. CDR3 size: 12 residues. V shed 8 bases and J 12 bases; nucleotides not matched to a gene: 10.

By proportion, this clonotype is medium-sized (0.01 to 0.1%). This beta chain appears as a stray read in a library generated for alpha chains; its size is not informative. V is TRBV12-3 or TRBV12-4 and J is TRBJ2-3; D might be TRBD2 (6 bases). This CDR3 is 12 amino acids long. Trimming took off 5 bases at V and 7 bases at J, with 10 bases between the two ends. The CDR3: CASSGLLNTQYF. DNA for the CDR3: TGTGCCAGCAGTGGACTATTGAATACGCAGTATTTT.

Concerning this clonotype: This beta chain appears as a stray read in a library generated for alpha chains; its size is not informative. The V call is TRBV12-3 or TRBV12-4, the J call TRBJ2-1; 11 nucleotides agree with TRBD1. V was pared by 3 bases and J by 12 bases, with 10 bases of the junction left unmatched. The CDR3 is 15 amino acids. DNA for the CDR3: TGTGCCAGCAGTTTGGACAGGGGGCAGCGGGGACGGCAGTTCTTC. Protein sequence: CASSLDRGQRGRQFF.

Many counts were recorded for this clonotype. A library prepared for alpha chains yielded this beta chain as an off-target read; its size is of little meaning. The CDR3 DNA reads as TGTGCCAGCAGCGCCGAGGGAAAGGATCAGCCCCAGCATTTT. Protein sequence: CASSAEGKDQPQHF. V and J are TRBV6-5 and TRBJ1-5; D unclear. This CDR3 is 14 amino acids long. The germline gives CDR1 MNHEY, CDR2 SVGAGI. Trimming cost V 6 bases and J 5 bases, with 14 bases left between them.

This clonotype was detected many times. This beta chain lies outside the target of a library built for alpha chains; its clone size means little. The J gene is TRBJ2-2, the V gene TRBV12-3 or TRBV12-4; TRBD2 matches at 8 bases. The CDR3 is made up of 16 amino acids. With 7 bases clipped from V and 6 bases from J, the junction kept 13 bases outside the gene matches. CDR3 in amino acids: CASIQMGLAGSGELFF. The CDR3 nucleotides read TGTGCCAGCATTCAAATGGGGCTAGCGGGCTCCGGGGAGCTGTTTTTT.

Many counts were recorded for this clonotype. This beta chain lies outside the target of a library built for alpha chains; its clone size means little. This chain connects TRBV4-1 to TRBJ1-1; 7 bases fit TRBD1. The V segment lost 0 bases and the J segment 5 bases; nucleotides outside the gene matches: 9. CDR3 length: 16 residues. CDR1 MGHRA and CDR2 YSYEKL come from the germline V gene. The CDR3 DNA follows: TGCGCCAGCAGCCAAGATCCCAACAGGGGTGGGACTGAAGCTTTCTTT. This codes for CASSQDPNRGGTEAFF.

This clonotype was seen at least ten times. This beta chain turned up in a library designed for alpha chains; as an off-target read, its abundance says little. The gene calls are TRBV5-5 and TRBJ2-1; D might be TRBD1 or TRBD2, each matching 5 bases. Trimming took 4 bases from V and 2 from J, leaving 19 bases between them. Germline V gene lookup returns CDR1 SGHKS and CDR2 YYEKEE (reference sequence). The length of the CDR3 is 17 residues. The CDR3 bases are TGTGCCAGCAGCGGGACCAGGGTCCTGTTACCCTACAATGAGCAGTTCTTC. Its protein product is CASSGTRVLLPYNEQFF.

To note about this clonotype: Since the library was made to target alpha chains, this beta chain is a stray read and its abundance is not meaningful. The rearrangement links TRBV2 to TRBJ2-3; a weak D match, TRBD2 (6 bases). Germline lookup yields CDR1 SNHLY and CDR2 FYNNEI. With 7 bases removed from V and 1 base from J, the gap between germline ends came to 21 bases. This CDR3 is built from 17 residues. The CDR3 loop reads CASTYSGTPAGTDTQYF. In DNA form, the CDR3 reads TGTGCCAGCACCTATTCCGGGACTCCCGCCGGCACAGATACGCAGTATTTT.

This clonotype appeared many times. For a library built for alpha chains, this beta chain is a stray read; little rests on its size. V and J are TRBV4-1 and TRBJ2-3; no firm D call. From germline, CDR1 is MGHRA and CDR2 YSYEKL. This CDR3 comprises 13 residues. V was clipped by 2 bases and J by 0 bases, with 3 bases between them. The DNA for the CDR3 is TGCGCCAGCAGCCAATCTAGCACAGATACGCAGTATTTT. This gives the protein CASSQSSTDTQYF.

This clonotype is labeled as medium-sized. This beta chain is an unintended read in a library built for alpha chains; its size means little. The V call is TRBV12-3 or TRBV12-4, the J call TRBJ2-7; TRBD1 matches 8 bases. CDR3 size: 12 residues. V lost 6 bases and J lost 3; bases outside the gene matches: 1. The CDR3 loop reads CASRGQGYEQYF. As DNA, the CDR3 is TGTGCCAGCAGAGGACAGGGCTACGAGCAGTACTTC.

At least ten counts were recorded for this clonotype. Because the library targeted alpha chains, this beta chain is an off-target read whose size means little. The chain links TRBV6-2 or TRBV6-3 to TRBJ2-3, with no clear D. The CDR3 length is 18 residues. Trimming pared 5 bases from V and 4 bases from J, leaving 25 bases between. Germline-derived CDR1 and CDR2 are MNHEY and SVGEGT. The CDR3 region has the DNA TGTGCCAGCAGTGGGTTCTTAGGCCTCACGGCGCTACCAGATACGCAGTATTTT. It translates to CASSGFLGLTALPDTQYF.

This clonotype has just a few counts. The library was built for alpha chains, so this beta chain is an off-target read and its size means little. V gene TRBV20-1 combines with J gene TRBJ2-7; 7 positions agree with TRBD2. The length of the CDR3 is 15 residues. Germline values: CDR1 DFQATT, CDR2 SNEGSKA (reference sequence). V lost 0 bases to trimming and J lost 3 bases; unmatched junction nucleotides: 8. CDR3 nucleotides: TGCAGTGCTAGAGATCTGGCGGGAGTTGGCTACGAGCAGTACTTC. It yields the protein CSARDLAGVGYEQYF.

This clonotype was seen more than once but under ten times. This beta chain represents an off-target read in a library built for alpha chains; its size is of limited meaning. The rearrangement joins TRBV6-5 to TRBJ1-1; perhaps TRBD1 as D (5 bases). This CDR3 has 13 residues. CDR1 is MNHEY and CDR2 is SVGAGI in the germline V gene. Trimming removed 7 bases at V and 2 bases at J, with 11 bases between. CDR3 amino acids: CASTSGINTEAFF. The CDR3 bases are TGTGCCAGCACATCAGGGATCAACACTGAAGCTTTCTTT.

There are many counts of this clonotype. A library made for alpha chains picked up this beta chain off target, so its size means little. The V gene is TRBV6-2 or TRBV6-3, the J gene TRBJ2-7; no clear D gene. The CDR3 length is 14 residues. The germline CDR1 and CDR2 sequences are MNHEY and SVGEGT. The V and J ends lost 2 bases and 3 bases respectively, with 11 bases between them. This chain's CDR3 is CASSYSDWIYEQYF. The CDR3 bases are TGTGCCAGCAGTTACAGTGACTGGATCTACGAGCAGTACTTC.